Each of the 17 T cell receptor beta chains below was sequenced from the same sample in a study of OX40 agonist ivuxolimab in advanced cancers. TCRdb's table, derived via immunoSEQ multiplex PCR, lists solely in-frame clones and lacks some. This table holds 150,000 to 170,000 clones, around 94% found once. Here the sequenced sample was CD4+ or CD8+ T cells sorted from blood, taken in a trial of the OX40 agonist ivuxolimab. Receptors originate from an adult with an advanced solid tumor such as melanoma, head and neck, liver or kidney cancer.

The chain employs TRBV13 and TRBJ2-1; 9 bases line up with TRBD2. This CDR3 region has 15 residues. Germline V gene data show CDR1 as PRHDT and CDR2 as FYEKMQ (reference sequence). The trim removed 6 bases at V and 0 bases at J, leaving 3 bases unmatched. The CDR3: CASSSTSGSYNEQFF. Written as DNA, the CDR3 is TGTGCCAGCAGTTCGACTAGCGGCTCCTACAATGAGCAGTTCTTC. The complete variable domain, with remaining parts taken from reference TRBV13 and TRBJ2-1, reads AAGVIQSPRHLIKEKRETATLKCYPIPRHDTVYWYQQGPGQDPQFLISFYEKMQSDKGSIPDRFSAQQFSDYHSELNMSSLELGDSALYFCASSSTSGSYNEQFFGPGTRLTVL.

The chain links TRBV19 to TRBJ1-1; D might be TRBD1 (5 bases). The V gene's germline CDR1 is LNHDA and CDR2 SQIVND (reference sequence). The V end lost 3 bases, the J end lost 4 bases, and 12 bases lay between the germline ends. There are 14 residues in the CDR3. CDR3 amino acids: CASSMEGRGTEAFF. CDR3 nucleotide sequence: TGTGCCAGTAGTATGGAAGGTAGGGGCACTGAAGCTTTCTTT. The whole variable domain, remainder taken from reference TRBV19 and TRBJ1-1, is DGGITQSPKYLFRKEGQNVTLSCEQNLNHDAMYWYRQDPGQGLRLIYYSQIVNDFQKGDIAEGYSVSREKKESFPLTVTSAQKNPTAFYLCASSMEGRGTEAFFGQGTRLTVV.

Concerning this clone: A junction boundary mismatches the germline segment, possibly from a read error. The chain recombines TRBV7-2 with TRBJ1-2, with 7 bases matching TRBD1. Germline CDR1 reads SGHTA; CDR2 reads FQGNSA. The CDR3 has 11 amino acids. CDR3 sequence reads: CASSQRQGKNF. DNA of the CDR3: TGTGCCAGCAGCCAACGACAGGGAAAAAACTTC. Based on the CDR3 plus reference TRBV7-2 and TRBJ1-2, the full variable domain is GAGVSQSPSNKVTEKGKDVELRCDPISGHTALYWYRQSLGQGLEFLIYFQGNSAPDKSGLPSDRFSAERTGGSVSTLTIQRTQQEDSAVYLCASSQRQGKNFGSGTRLTVV.

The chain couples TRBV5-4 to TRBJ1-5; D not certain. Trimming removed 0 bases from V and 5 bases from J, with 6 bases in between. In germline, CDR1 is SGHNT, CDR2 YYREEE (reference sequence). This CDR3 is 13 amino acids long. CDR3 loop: CASSLDWDQPQHF. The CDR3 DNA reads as TGTGCCAGCAGCTTGGATTGGGATCAGCCCCAGCATTTT.

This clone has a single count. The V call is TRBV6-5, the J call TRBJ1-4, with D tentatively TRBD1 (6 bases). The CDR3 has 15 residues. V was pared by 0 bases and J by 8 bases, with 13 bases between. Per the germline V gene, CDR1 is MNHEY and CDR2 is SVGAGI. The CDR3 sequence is CASSYSTKGGEKLFF. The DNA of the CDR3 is TGTGCCAGCAGTTACTCGACAAAGGGGGGGGAAAAACTGTTTTTT.

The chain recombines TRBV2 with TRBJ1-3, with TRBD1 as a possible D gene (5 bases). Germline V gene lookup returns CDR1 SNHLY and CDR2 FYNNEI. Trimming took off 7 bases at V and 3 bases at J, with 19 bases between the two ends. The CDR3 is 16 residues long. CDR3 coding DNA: TGTGCCAGCACCCGGGACGGCCCGCGAAATGGAAACACCATATATTTT. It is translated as CASTRDGPRNGNTIYF. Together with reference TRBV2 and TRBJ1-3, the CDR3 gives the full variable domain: EPEVTQTPSHQVTQMGQEVILRCVPISNHLYFYWYRQILGQKVEFLVSFYNNEISEKSEIFDDQFSVERPDGSNFTLKIRSTKLEDSAMYFCASTRDGPRNGNTIYFGEGSWLTVV.

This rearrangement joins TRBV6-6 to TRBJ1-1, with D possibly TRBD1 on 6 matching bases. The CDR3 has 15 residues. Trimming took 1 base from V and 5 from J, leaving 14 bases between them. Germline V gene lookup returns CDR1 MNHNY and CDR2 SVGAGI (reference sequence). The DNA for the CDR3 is TGTGCCAGCAGTTACTACAGGGTTTCGGGAACTGAAGCTTTCTTT. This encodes CASSYYRVSGTEAFF.

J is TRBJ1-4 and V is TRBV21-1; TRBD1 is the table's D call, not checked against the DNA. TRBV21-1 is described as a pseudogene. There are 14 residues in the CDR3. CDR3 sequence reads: CAPTRTRDNEKLFF. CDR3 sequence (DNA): TGTGCCCCCACCCGGACCAGGGATAATGAAAAACTGTTTTTT.

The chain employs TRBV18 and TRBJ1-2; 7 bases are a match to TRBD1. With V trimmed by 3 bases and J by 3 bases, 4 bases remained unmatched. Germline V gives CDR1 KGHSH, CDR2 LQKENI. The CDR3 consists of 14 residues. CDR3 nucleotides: TGTGCCAGCTCACCCGGACAGGCCGACTATGGCTACACCTTC. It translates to CASSPGQADYGYTF.

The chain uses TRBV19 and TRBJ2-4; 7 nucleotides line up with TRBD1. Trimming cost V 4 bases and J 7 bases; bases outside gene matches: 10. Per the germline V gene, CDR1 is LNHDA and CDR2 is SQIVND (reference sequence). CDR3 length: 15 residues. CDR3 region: CASSNPLTGSNIQYF. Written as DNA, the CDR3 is TGTGCCAGTAGTAACCCCCTGACAGGGTCGAACATTCAGTACTTC.

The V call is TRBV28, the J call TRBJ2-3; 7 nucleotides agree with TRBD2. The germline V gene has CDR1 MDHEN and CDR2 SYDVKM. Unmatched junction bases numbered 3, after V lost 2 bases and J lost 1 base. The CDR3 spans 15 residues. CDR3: CASSLAGVGTDTQYF. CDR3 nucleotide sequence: TGTGCCAGCAGTTTAGCGGGGGTCGGCACAGATACGCAGTATTTT.

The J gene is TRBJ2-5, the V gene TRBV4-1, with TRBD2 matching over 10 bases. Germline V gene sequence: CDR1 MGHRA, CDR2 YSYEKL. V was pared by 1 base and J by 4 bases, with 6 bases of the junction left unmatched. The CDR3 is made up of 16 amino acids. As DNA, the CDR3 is TGCGCCAGCAGCCAAGGGGTACTAGCGGGACGAGAGACCCAGTACTTC. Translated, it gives CASSQGVLAGRETQYF.

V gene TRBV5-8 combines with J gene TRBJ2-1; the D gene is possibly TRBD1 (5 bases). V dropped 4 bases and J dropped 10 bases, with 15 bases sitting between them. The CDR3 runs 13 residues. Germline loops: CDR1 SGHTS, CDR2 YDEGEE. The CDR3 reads CASSPRVAWEQFF. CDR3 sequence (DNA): TGTGCCAGCAGCCCCAGGGTCGCTTGGGAGCAGTTCTTC.

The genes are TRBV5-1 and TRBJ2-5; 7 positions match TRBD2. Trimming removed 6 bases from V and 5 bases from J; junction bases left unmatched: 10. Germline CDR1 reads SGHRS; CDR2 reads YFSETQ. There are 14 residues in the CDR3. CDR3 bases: TGCGCCAGCACCCCCCGCGGTAGCGGGGAGACCCAGTACTTC. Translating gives CASTPRGSGETQYF.

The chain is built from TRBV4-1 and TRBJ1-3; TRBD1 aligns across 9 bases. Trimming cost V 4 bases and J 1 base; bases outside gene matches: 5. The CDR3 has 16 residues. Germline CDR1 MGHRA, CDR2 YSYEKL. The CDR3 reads CASSLQTGGSGNTIYF. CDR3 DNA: TGCGCCAGCAGCCTCCAGACAGGGGGGTCTGGAAACACCATATATTTT.

The CDR3 bases are TGTGCCAGCAGCCCCGGGCCAAAGGGGGAAAAACTGTTTTTT. It is translated as CASSPGPKGEKLFF. The J gene is TRBJ1-4, the V gene TRBV9, with a tentative D call TRBD1 (5 bases). Germline CDR1 and CDR2: SGDLS and YYNGEE. CDR3 length: 14 residues. With 4 bases removed from V and 8 bases from J, the gap between germline ends came to 15 bases.

CDR3: CASSPQGPPGELFF. CDR3 sequence (DNA): TGTGCCAGCAGCCCCCAAGGTCCACCCGGGGAGCTGTTTTTT. V is TRBV5-4 and J is TRBJ2-2; D not resolved. The CDR3 covers 14 residues. Between the trimmed V and J ends, which lost 4 bases and 6 bases, there was a span of 13 bases. Germline V lookup: CDR1 SGHNT, CDR2 YYREEE (reference sequence).